This is a list of T cell receptor beta chains from one sample in a study of blood T cell repertoires in COVID-19. Measured with immunoSEQ multiplex PCR; TCRdb has only the in-frame clones, and not every one. The table shows some 49,000 clones, with 81% occurring only once. The sequencing input was peripheral blood. These receptor sequences come from a woman of 80 years or more with COVID-19, enrolled during active disease. CDR3s include the opening cysteine and the closing phenylalanine or tryptophan. D genes are given only for firm matches. Some rows have no size entry. The others give once, few or many, or a class for an expanded clone.

V	J	D	size	DNA	CDR3
TRBV7-9	TRBJ1-3	TRBD1	.	TGTGCCAGCAGCCCACAGGGGGCCTCTGGAAACACCATATATTTT	CASSPQGASGNTIYF
TRBV5-1	TRBJ2-6	.	.	TGCGCCAGCAGCGGGGGACTGAGCTCTGGGGCCAACGTCCTGACTTTC	CASSGGLSSGANVLTF
TRBV2	TRBJ2-3	TRBD2	.	TGTGCCAGCGGATCTAGCGGGATTAGCACAGATACGCAGTATTTT	CASGSSGISTDTQYF
TRBV13	TRBJ2-1	TRBD2	.	TGTGCCAGCAGCACGGGGACTAGCGGGAGGGCTCAGGAGCAGTTCTTC	CASSTGTSGRAQEQFF
TRBV3-1/TRBV3-2	TRBJ2-3	.	.	TGTGCCAGCAGCCAAGTCGTGCGCCGAACAGATACGCAGTATTTT	CASSQVVRRTDTQYF
TRBV9	TRBJ2-7	.	.	TGTGCCAGCAGCGTAGGGGCAGTCTGGCAGTACGAGCAGTACTTC	CASSVGAVWQYEQYF
TRBV24-1	TRBJ2-7	TRBD1	medium-sized	TGTGCCACCAGTGATCGGACAGGGAGGCCCTACGAGCAGTACTTC	CATSDRTGRPYEQYF
TRBV5-6	TRBJ1-2	.	.	TGTGCCAGCAGCTTTCGCTCCCCATTGGGGGGAAGGTCGGGCTACACCTTC	CASSFRSPLGGRSGYTF
TRBV7-9	TRBJ2-1	TRBD1	.	TGTGCCAGCAGCGCAACAGCCAACAGGGGGAGCTCCTACAATGAGCAGTTCTTC	CASSATANRGSSYNEQFF
TRBV10-1	TRBJ2-3	TRBD2	.	TGCGCCAGCAGCCCCTCGGCGGGAGGTGCAGATACGCAGTATTTT	CASSPSAGGADTQYF
TRBV12-3/TRBV12-4	TRBJ2-1	TRBD2	.	TGTGCCAGCAGCTATGGACTAGCGGGATTCTTC	CASSYGLAGFF
TRBV27	TRBJ2-3	.	.	TGTGCCAGCAGAAATTACGGTTCCGGGGCAGATACGCAGTATTTT	CASRNYGSGADTQYF
TRBV27	TRBJ2-7	.	.	TGTGCCAAAACAGCGCTAGCAGCTAACTACGAGCAGTACTTC	CAKTALAANYEQYF
TRBV9	TRBJ2-1	TRBD2	.	TGTGCCAGCAGCGTAGATATTCTGGCGGGAGGTTACAATGAGCAGTTCTTC	CASSVDILAGGYNEQFF
TRBV2	TRBJ2-2	.	.	TGTGCCAGCAGCGTAGACAGGTCTAGCACCGGGGAGCTGTTTTTT	CASSVDRSSTGELFF
TRBV7-8	TRBJ2-3	TRBD2	.	TGTGCCAGCAGCTTAGGGACTAGCAAGGTAGATACGCAGTATTTT	CASSLGTSKVDTQYF
TRBV20-1	TRBJ2-4	.	once	TGCAGTGCAAGTGAGCCGGGTACCGCCAAAAACATTCAGTACTTC	CSASEPGTAKNIQYF
TRBV9	TRBJ1-5	TRBD1	few	TGTGCCAGCAGCGCTGGGACAGGGGGTCAGCCCCAGCATTTT	CASSAGTGGQPQHF
TRBV28	TRBJ1-6	TRBD1	.	TGTGCCAGCAGTTTATACCAGGGGGCCTATAATTCACCCCTCCACTTT	CASSLYQGAYNSPLHF
TRBV29-1	TRBJ1-1	TRBD1	.	TGCAGCGGGCAGGGGGCGAGCACTGAAGCTTTCTTT	CSGQGASTEAFF
TRBV7-9	TRBJ2-7	.	.	TGTGCCAGCAGCGTTATAGACTACGAGCAGTACTTC	CASSVIDYEQYF
TRBV11-3	TRBJ2-1	TRBD2	once	TGTGCCAGCAGCCTGTGGGGGACTAGCGGGAGAGACAATGAGCAGTTCTTC	CASSLWGTSGRDNEQFF
TRBV19	TRBJ2-7	.	.	TGTGCCAGTTCCAAAATCACAGGGCTGCTGACCTACGAGCAGTACTTC	CASSKITGLLTYEQYF
TRBV2	TRBJ2-7	TRBD2	.	TGTGCCAGCAGGGAAACTAGCGGAGCTTACTACGAGCAGTACTTC	CASRETSGAYYEQYF
TRBV9	TRBJ2-1	TRBD2	once	TGTGCCAGCAGCCTTCTCGGCGGGAGAAACAATGAGCAGTTCTTC	CASSLLGGRNNEQFF
TRBV6-5	TRBJ2-7	TRBD1	.	TGTGCCAGCAGGAGAGGACAGGGTTTCTACGAGCAGTACTTC	CASRRGQGFYEQYF
TRBV12-3/TRBV12-4	TRBJ2-7	.	few	TGTGCCAGCAGTTCGGAGAAGGACGAGCAGTACTTC	CASSSEKDEQYF
TRBV27	TRBJ1-5	.	.	TGTGCCAGCACCCCTTTAGCAGGGGGCAATCAGCCCCAGCATTTT	CASTPLAGGNQPQHF
TRBV12-3/TRBV12-4	TRBJ2-5	TRBD1	.	TGTGCCAGCACGCCGACAGGGGAAGAGACCCAGTACTTC	CASTPTGEETQYF
TRBV4-1	TRBJ2-1	TRBD2	.	TGCGCCAGCAGCCAAGATGGCGGGGGACTAGCGGGATCCAATGAGCAGTTCTTC	CASSQDGGGLAGSNEQFF
TRBV15	TRBJ1-2	.	.	TGTGCCACCAGCAGAGATCTACAGGGACCCTATGGCTACACCTTC	CATSRDLQGPYGYTF
TRBV18	TRBJ2-3	.	.	TGTGCCAGCTCACCGCAGTCAGATACGCAGTATTTT	CASSPQSDTQYF
TRBV6-2/TRBV6-3	TRBJ2-1	.	.	TGTGCCAGCAGTTACGGAGGGCTTAGCGGAGGGGTCAATGAGCAGTTCTTC	CASSYGGLSGGVNEQFF
TRBV12-5	TRBJ1-1	.	.	TGTGCTAGTGGTCAGACTGATACCCCTGAAGCTTTCTTT	CASGQTDTPEAFF
TRBV4-1	TRBJ1-1	TRBD1	.	TGCGCCAGCAGCCAATCCAAACAGGGGTTCACTGAAGCTTTCTTT	CASSQSKQGFTEAFF
TRBV14	TRBJ2-1	.	.	TGTGCCAGCAGCTACTACGCGGGCCCCTCCTACAATGAGCAGTTCTTC	CASSYYAGPSYNEQFF
TRBV6-6	TRBJ2-1	TRBD2	few	TGTGCCAGCAGAGGACTAGCGGGAGGGTCCTACAATGAGCAGTTCTTC	CASRGLAGGSYNEQFF
TRBV2	TRBJ1-2	TRBD1	.	TGTGCCAGCAGCGACAGGGAGGCGAACTATGGCTACACCTTC	CASSDREANYGYTF
TRBV11-2	TRBJ2-1	.	.	TGTGCCAGCAGCTTAGGAGGGAGTGGGTACAATGAGCAGTTCTTC	CASSLGGSGYNEQFF
TRBV27	TRBJ2-3	TRBD2	few	TGTGCCAGCACCCTCGGGGGGGGAGCAGATACGCAGTATTTT	CASTLGGGADTQYF
TRBV12-3/TRBV12-4	TRBJ2-1	.	few	TGTGCCAGCAGTTTCGCGGGCTACAATGAGCAGTTCTTC	CASSFAGYNEQFF
TRBV6-5	TRBJ2-3	TRBD2	.	TGTGCCAGCAGACGACTAGCGGGACCATCAGATACGCAGTATTTT	CASRRLAGPSDTQYF
TRBV11-3	TRBJ2-2	.	few	TGTGCCAGCAGCCCTGGACAGAACACCGGGGAGCTGTTTTTT	CASSPGQNTGELFF
TRBV18	TRBJ1-2	.	.	TGTGCCAGCTCACCGTCAAGAAAGGAGAATGGCTACACCTTC	CASSPSRKENGYTF
TRBV7-9	TRBJ1-1	.	.	TGTGCCAGCATCCGTTACGGGGGGGAAACTGAAGCTTTCTTT	CASIRYGGETEAFF
TRBV3-1/TRBV3-2	TRBJ2-1	.	.	TGTGCCAGCAGTTCTTGGCCCCTCTCACACAATGAGCAGTTCTTC	CASSSWPLSHNEQFF
TRBV15	TRBJ1-3	.	.	TGTGCCACCAGCAGAGGCCTGACGGGAATCATATTT	CATSRGLTGIIF
TRBV27	TRBJ2-7	TRBD1	.	TGTGCCAGCAGTTTCCTCCAAACCACAGGGGCTCTCTACGAGCAGTACTTC	CASSFLQTTGALYEQYF
TRBV5-6	TRBJ2-3	.	once	TGTGCCAGCAGCTTACCGGACAGACTAAGCACAGATACGCAGTATTTT	CASSLPDRLSTDTQYF
TRBV2	TRBJ2-7	.	.	TGTGCCAGCAGTGTGGAGCGGGAGCAGTACTTC	CASSVEREQYF
TRBV27	TRBJ2-7	.	.	TGTGCCAGCAGTCAAAGGGGGGGCGGGCCCTACGAGCAGTACTTC	CASSQRGGGPYEQYF
TRBV5-1	TRBJ2-7	TRBD2	.	TGCGCCAGCAGCTTGGATTTAGCGGGAGATCTATACGAGCAGTACTTC	CASSLDLAGDLYEQYF